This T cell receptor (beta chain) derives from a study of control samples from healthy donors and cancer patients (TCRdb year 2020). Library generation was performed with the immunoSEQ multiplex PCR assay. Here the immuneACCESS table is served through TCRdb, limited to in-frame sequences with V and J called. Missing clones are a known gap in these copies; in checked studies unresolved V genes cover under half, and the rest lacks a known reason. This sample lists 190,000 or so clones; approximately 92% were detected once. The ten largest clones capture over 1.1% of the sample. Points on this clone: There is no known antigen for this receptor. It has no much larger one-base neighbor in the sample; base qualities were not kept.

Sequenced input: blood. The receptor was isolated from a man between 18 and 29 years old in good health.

The nucleotides are TGTGCCAGCAGTTACTCCCTGCTAGCGGCTCAAGAGACCCAGTACTTC. Its amino acids are CASSYSLLAAQETQYF. The chain is made from TRBV6-5 and TRBJ2-5; the central 7 bases match TRBD2. Reading the germline V gene gives CDR1 MNHEY and CDR2 SVGAGI. The V end gives up 0 bases and the J end 2 bases, leaving 6 bases in the junction not matched to a gene. Inclusive of the bounding cysteine and phenylalanine, the CDR3 is 16 residues long. Only the CDR3 DNA stays, 48 bases, in frame from base 1.